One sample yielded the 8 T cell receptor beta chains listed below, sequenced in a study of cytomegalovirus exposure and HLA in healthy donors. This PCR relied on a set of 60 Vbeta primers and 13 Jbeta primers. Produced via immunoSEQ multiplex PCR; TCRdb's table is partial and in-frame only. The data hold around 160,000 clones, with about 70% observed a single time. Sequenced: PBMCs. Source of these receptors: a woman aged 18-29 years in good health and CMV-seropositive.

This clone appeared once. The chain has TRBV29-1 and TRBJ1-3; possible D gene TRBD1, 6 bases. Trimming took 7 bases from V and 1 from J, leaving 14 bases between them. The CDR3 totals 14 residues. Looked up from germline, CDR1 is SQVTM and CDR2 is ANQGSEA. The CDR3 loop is CSAAQGYSGNTIYF. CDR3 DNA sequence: TGCAGCGCCGCACAGGGTTATTCTGGAAACACCATATATTTT.

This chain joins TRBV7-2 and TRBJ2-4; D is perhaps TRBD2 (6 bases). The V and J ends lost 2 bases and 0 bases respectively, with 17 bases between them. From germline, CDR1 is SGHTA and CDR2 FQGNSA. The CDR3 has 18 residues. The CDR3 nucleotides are TGTGCCAGCAGCTTATGGGTGGGCGGGACGGGAGCCAAAAACATTCAGTACTTC. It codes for CASSLWVGGTGAKNIQYF.

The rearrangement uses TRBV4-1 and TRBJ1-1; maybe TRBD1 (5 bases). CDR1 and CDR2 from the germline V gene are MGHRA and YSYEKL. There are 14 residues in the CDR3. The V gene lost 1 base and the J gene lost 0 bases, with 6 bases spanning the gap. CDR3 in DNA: TGCGCCAGCAGCCAAGGACAGTTGAACACTGAAGCTTTCTTT. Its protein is CASSQGQLNTEAFF.

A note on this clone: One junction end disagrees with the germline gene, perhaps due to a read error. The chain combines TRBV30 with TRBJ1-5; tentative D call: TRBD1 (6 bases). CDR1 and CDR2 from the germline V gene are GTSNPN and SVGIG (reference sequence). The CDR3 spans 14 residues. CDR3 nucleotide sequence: TGTGTCTGGGGGGGCAGGGGAAGCAATCAGCCCCAGCATTTT. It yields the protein CVWGGRGSNQPQHF.

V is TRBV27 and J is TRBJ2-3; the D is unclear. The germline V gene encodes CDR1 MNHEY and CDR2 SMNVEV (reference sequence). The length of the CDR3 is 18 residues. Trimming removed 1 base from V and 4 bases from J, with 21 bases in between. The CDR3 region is CASSLYPPALVAADTQYF. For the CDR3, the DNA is TGTGCCAGCAGTTTATACCCCCCGGCCTTGGTTGCGGCAGATACGCAGTATTTT.

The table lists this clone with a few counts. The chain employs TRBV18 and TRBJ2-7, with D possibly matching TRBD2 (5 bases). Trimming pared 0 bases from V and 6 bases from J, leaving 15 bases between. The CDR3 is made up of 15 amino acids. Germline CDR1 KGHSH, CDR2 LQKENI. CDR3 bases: TGTGCCAGCTCACCACCACACGGGAACTGGGTCGAGCAGTACTTC. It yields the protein CASSPPHGNWVEQYF.

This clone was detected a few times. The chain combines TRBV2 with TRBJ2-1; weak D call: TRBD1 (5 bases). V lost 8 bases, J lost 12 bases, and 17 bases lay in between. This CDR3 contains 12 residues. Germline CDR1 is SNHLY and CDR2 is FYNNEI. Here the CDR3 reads CASRKGDQGQFF. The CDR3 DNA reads TGTGCCAGCCGAAAAGGGGATCAGGGGCAGTTCTTC.

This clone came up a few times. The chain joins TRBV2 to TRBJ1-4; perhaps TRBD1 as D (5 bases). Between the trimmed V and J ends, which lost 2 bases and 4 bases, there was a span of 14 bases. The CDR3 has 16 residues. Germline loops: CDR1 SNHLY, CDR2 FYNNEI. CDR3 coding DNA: TGTGCCAGCAGTGAAATCATTGGGGGGGTTAATGAAAAACTGTTTTTT. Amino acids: CASSEIIGGVNEKLFF.